The 9 T cell receptor beta chains listed next were all sequenced from one sample in a study of cytomegalovirus exposure and HLA in healthy donors. Produced via immunoSEQ multiplex PCR; TCRdb's table is partial and in-frame only. The sample holds about 160,000 clones, roughly 89% seen once. The sample taken for sequencing was PBMCs. The origin of the receptors is a man between 18 and 35 years old in good health and CMV-seropositive.

V usage is TRBV4-1 and J usage is TRBJ2-5; 8 positions match TRBD2. The CDR3 totals 16 residues. V gave up 1 base and J gave up 0 bases; unmatched junction bases: 4. Germline V gene lookup returns CDR1 MGHRA and CDR2 YSYEKL. This chain's CDR3 is CASSQGAGVNQETQYF. The CDR3 DNA sequence: TGCGCCAGCAGCCAAGGAGCGGGAGTAAACCAAGAGACCCAGTACTTC.

The rearrangement links TRBV11-3 to TRBJ2-1, with 13 bases fitting TRBD2. The length of the CDR3 is 17 residues. Trimming at V came to 5 bases and at J to 0 bases, leaving 4 bases not matched to a gene. Germline V gene sequence: CDR1 SGHNT, CDR2 YENEEA. The CDR3 nucleotides read TGTGCCAGCAGCGGAAGGACTAGCGGGAGCTCCTACAATGAGCAGTTCTTC. Translating it yields CASSGRTSGSSYNEQFF.

About this clone itself: One junction end does not reproduce the germline sequence, and a read error may be involved. The rearrangement links TRBV28 to TRBJ1-2; D remains unclear. Germline CDR1 MDHEN, CDR2 SYDVKM. This CDR3 has 13 amino acids. The CDR3 sequence is CASSLSMRYPEMF. The DNA of the CDR3 is TGTGCCAGCAGTTTATCCATGCGGTACCCCGAGATGTTC.

The J gene is TRBJ1-2, the V gene TRBV28; 7 bases agree with TRBD1. Germline V gives CDR1 MDHEN, CDR2 SYDVKM. V lost 7 bases and J lost 1; bases outside the gene matches: 6. The CDR3 is 14 residues long. The CDR3 here is CASKTGTVNYGYTF. Written as DNA, the CDR3 is TGTGCCAGCAAAACCGGGACAGTTAACTATGGCTACACCTTC.

This rearrangement joins TRBV13 to TRBJ1-2; D uncertain. The CDR3 covers 15 residues. The germline V and J ends were trimmed by 1 base and 0 bases, with 9 bases remaining between them. Germline lookup yields CDR1 PRHDT and CDR2 FYEKMQ (reference sequence). In DNA, the CDR3 is TGTGCCAGCAGCTTAGCGTCAGGTCCTAACTATGGCTACACCTTC. It translates to CASSLASGPNYGYTF.

V usage is TRBV7-8 and J usage is TRBJ1-1; TRBD1 is a possible D gene (5 bases). The CDR3 has 13 residues. V lost 3 bases to trimming and J lost 1 base, with 6 bases between them. Germline-derived CDR1 and CDR2 are SGHVS and FQNEAQ. This CDR3 is CASSFRENTEAFF. DNA for the CDR3: TGTGCCAGCAGCTTCAGGGAGAACACTGAAGCTTTCTTT.

The chain links TRBV2 to TRBJ2-2, with TRBD2 matching over 10 bases. CDR1 SNHLY and CDR2 FYNNEI come from the germline V gene. CDR3 length: 15 residues. J gave up 7 bases and V 5 bases, and 7 bases lay outside the gene matches. The chain's CDR3 is CASSLAGAAIGELFF. CDR3 nucleotides: TGTGCCAGCAGTCTAGCGGGAGCGGCAATCGGGGAGCTGTTTTTT.

The chain employs TRBV5-1 and TRBJ1-1; TRBD1 aligns across 7 bases. Germline-derived CDR1 and CDR2 are SGHRS and YFSETQ. The CDR3 is made up of 14 amino acids. The V gene end was trimmed by 0 bases and the J gene end by 8 bases; junction bases not matched to a gene: 7. The CDR3 protein is CASSLEGGSREAFF. For the CDR3, the DNA is TGCGCCAGCAGCTTGGAAGGGGGCTCGAGAGAAGCTTTCTTT.

The CDR3 bases are TGTGCCAGCTCACGTAACGGGGGAGGTGATCAGCCCCAGCATTTT. Translation gives CASSRNGGGDQPQHF. The rearrangement uses TRBV18 and TRBJ1-5; D is possibly TRBD1 (5 bases). Germline V lookup: CDR1 KGHSH, CDR2 LQKENI. Trimming left V 4 bases short and J 5 bases short, with 15 bases between. CDR3 length equals 15 residues. The complete variable domain, with remaining parts taken from reference TRBV18 and TRBJ1-5, reads NAGVMQNPRHLVRRRGQEARLRCSPMKGHSHVYWYRQLPEEGLKFMVYLQKENIIDESGMPKERFSAEFPKEGPSILRIQQVVRGDSAAYFCASSRNGGGDQPQHFGDGTRLSIL.